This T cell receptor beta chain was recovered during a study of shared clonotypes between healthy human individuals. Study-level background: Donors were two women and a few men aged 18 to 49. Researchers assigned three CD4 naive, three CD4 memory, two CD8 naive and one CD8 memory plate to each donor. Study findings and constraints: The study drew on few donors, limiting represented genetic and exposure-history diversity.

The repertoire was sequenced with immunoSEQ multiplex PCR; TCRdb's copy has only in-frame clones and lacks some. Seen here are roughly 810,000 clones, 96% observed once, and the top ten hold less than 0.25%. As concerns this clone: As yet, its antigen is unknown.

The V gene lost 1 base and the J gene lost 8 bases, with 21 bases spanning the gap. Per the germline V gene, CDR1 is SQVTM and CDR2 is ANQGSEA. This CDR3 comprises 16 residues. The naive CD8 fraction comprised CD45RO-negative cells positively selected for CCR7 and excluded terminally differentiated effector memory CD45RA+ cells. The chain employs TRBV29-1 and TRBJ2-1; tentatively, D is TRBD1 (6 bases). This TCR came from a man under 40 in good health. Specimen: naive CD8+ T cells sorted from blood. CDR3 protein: CSVEGEGVVVSDEQFF. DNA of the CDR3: TGCAGCGTTGAAGGTGAGGGGGTGGTAGTCAGCGATGAGCAGTTCTTC.